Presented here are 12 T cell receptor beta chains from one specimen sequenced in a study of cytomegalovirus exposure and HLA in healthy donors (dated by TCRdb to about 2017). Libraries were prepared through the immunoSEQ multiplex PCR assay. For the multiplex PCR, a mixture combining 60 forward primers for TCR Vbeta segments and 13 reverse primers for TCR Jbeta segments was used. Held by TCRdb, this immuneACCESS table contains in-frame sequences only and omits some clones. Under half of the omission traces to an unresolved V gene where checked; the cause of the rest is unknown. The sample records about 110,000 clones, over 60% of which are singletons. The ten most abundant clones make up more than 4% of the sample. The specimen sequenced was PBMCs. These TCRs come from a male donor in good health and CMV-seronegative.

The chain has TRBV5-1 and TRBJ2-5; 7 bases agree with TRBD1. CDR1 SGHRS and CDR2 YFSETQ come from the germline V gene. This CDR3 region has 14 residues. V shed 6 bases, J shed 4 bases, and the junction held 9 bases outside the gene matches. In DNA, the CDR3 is TGCGCCAGCACGTCAGGGGGTTTGGGAGAGACCCAGTACTTC. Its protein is CASTSGGLGETQYF. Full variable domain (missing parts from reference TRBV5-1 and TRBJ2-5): KAGVTQTPRYLIKTRGQQVTLSCSPISGHRSVSWYQQTPGQGLQFLFEYFSETQRNKGNFPGRFSGRQFSNSRSEMNVSTLELGDSALYLCASTSGGLGETQYFGPGTRLLVL.

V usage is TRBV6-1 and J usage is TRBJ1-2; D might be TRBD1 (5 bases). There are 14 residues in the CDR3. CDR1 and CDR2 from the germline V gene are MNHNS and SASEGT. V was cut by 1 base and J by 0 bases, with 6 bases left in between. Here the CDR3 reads CASSEGGANYGYTF. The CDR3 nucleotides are TGTGCCAGCAGTGAAGGGGGGGCTAACTATGGCTACACCTTC.

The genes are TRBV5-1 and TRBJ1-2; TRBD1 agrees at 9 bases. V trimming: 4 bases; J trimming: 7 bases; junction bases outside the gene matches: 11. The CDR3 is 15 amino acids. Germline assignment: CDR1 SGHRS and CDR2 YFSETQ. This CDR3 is CASSAGGQGRGGYTF. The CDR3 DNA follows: TGCGCCAGCAGCGCCGGGGGACAGGGAAGGGGTGGCTACACCTTC.

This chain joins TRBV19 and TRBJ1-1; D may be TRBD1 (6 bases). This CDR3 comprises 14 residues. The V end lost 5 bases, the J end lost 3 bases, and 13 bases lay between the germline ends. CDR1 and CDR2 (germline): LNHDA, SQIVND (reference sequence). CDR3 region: CASSLQGWDTEAFF. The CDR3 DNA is TGTGCCAGTAGTCTACAGGGTTGGGACACTGAAGCTTTCTTT.

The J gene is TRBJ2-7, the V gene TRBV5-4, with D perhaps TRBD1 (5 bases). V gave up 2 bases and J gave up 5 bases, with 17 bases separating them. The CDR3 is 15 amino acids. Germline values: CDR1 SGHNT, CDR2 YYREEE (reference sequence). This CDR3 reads CASSLAVQGVNEQYF. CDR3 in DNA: TGTGCCAGCAGCTTAGCCGTTCAGGGTGTGAACGAGCAGTACTTC.

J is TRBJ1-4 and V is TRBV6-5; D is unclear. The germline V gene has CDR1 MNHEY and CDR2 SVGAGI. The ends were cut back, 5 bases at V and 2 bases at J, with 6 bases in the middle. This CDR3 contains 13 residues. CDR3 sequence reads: CASSPRTNEKLFF. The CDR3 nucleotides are TGTGCCAGCAGTCCTCGTACTAATGAAAAACTGTTTTTT.

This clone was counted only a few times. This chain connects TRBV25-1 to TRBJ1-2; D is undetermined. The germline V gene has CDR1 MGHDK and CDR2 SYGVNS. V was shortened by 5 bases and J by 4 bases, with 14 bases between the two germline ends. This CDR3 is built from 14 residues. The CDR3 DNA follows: TGTGCCAGCAGTAACCCGGGAACCGTCTATGGCTACACCTTC. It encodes CASSNPGTVYGYTF.

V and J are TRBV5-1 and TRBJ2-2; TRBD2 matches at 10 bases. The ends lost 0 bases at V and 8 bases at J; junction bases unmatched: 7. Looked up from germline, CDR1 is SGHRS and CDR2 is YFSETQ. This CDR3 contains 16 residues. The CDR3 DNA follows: TGCGCCAGCAGCTTGGCTAGCGGGAGTGCAAGTGGGGAGCTGTTTTTT. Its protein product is CASSLASGSASGELFF.

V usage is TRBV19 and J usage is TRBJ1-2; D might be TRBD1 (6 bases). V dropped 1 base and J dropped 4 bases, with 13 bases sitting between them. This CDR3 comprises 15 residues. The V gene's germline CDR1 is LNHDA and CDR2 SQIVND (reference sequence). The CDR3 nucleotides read TGTGCCAGTAGTATAGGATTACAGGGAAGCTATGGCTACACCTTC. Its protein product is CASSIGLQGSYGYTF.

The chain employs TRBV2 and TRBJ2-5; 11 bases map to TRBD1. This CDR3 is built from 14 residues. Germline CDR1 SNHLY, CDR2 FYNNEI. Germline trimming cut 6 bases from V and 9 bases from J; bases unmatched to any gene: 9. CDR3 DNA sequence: TGTGCCAGCAGAACCGGGACAGGGGGTCTCTCCCAGTACTTC. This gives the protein CASRTGTGGLSQYF.

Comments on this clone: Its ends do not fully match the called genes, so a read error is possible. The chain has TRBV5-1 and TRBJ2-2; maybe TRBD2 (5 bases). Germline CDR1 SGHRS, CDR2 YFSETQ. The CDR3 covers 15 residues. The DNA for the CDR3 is TGCGCCAGCAGTTTGGTTGTCAGTCCGGGAGGGGAGCTGTTTTTT. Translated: CASSLVVSPGGELFF.

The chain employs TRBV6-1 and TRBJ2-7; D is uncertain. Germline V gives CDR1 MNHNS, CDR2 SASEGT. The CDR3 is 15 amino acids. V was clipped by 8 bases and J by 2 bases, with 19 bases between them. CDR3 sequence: CASGGVRSPTYEQYF. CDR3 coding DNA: TGTGCCAGCGGTGGGGTGCGGTCCCCAACCTACGAGCAGTACTTC.